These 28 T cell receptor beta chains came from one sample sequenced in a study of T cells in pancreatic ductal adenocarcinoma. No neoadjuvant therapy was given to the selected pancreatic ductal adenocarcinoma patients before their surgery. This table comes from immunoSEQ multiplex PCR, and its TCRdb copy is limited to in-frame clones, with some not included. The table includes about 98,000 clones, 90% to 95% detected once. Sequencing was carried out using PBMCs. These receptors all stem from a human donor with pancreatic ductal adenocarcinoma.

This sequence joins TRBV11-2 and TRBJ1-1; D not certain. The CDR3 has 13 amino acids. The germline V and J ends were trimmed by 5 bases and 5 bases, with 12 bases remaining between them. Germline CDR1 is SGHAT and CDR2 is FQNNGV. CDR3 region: CASSTQDGTEAFF. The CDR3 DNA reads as TGTGCCAGCAGCACACAAGACGGGACTGAAGCTTTCTTT.

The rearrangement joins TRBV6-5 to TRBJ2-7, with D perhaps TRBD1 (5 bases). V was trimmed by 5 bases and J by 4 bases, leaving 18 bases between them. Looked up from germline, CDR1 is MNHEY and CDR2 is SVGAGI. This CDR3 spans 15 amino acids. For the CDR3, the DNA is TGTGCCAGCAGTAGTGGGGCAGGGTCGTCGTACGAGCAGTACTTC. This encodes CASSSGAGSSYEQYF.

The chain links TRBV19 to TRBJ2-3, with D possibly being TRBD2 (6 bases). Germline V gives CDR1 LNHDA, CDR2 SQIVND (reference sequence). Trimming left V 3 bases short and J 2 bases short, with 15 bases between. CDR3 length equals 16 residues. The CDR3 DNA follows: TGTGCCAGTAGTATCCTGTGGAGGGGTGTCACAGATACGCAGTATTTT. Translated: CASSILWRGVTDTQYF.

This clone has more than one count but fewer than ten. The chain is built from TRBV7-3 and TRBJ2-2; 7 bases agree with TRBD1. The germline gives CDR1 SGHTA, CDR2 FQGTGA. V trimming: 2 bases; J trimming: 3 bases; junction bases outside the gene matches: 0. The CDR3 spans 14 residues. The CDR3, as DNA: TGTGCCAGCAGCTTACAGGGGGACACCGGGGAGCTGTTTTTT. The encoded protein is CASSLQGDTGELFF.

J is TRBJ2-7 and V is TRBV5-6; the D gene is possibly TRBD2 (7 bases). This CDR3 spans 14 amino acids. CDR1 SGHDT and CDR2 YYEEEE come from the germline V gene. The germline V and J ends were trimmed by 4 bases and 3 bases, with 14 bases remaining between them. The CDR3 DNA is TGTGCCAGCAGCACAGGGACTACTGGCTACGAGCAGTACTTC. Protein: CASSTGTTGYEQYF. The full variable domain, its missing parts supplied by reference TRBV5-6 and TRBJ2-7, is DAGVTQSPTHLIKTRGQQVTLRCSPKSGHDTVSWYQQALGQGPQFIFQYYEEEERQRGNFPDRFSGHQFPNYSSELNVNALLLGDSALYLCASSTGTTGYEQYFGPGTRLTVT.

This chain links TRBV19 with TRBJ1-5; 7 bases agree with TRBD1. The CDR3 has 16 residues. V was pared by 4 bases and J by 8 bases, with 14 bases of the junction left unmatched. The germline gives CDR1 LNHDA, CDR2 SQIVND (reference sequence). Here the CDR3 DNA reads TGTGCCAGTAGTACTCACAGGGGAGGCGTAACGGAGCCCCAGCATTTT. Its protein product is CASSTHRGGVTEPQHF.

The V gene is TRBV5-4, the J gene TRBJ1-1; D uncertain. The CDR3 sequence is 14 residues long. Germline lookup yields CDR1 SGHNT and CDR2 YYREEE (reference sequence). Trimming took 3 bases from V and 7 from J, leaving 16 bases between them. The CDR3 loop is CASSSWGVEVEAFF. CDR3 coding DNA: TGTGCCAGCAGCTCTTGGGGAGTTGAGGTTGAAGCTTTCTTT. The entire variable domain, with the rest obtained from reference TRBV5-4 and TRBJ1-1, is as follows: ETGVTQSPTHLIKTRGQQVTLRCSSQSGHNTVSWYQQALGQGPQFIFQYYREEENGRGNFPPRFSGLQFPNYSSELNVNALELDDSALYLCASSSWGVEVEAFFGQGTRLTVV.

The DNA of the CDR3 is TGCAGCGTTCGGGTGATGCGGACCCAGTACTTC. This sequence encodes CSVRVMRTQYF. V and J are TRBV29-1 and TRBJ2-5; the D is unclear. The germline gives CDR1 SQVTM, CDR2 ANQGSEA. Trimming took 5 bases from V and 7 from J, leaving 11 bases between them. The CDR3 is 11 residues long.

CDR3 sequence reads: CASSPVAGTYNEQFF. As DNA, the CDR3 is TGTGCCAGCAGTCCCGTAGCGGGAACCTACAATGAGCAGTTCTTC. The chain is built from TRBV6-6 and TRBJ2-1; 8 bases match TRBD2. CDR1 is MNHNY and CDR2 is SVGAGI in the germline V gene (reference sequence). The CDR3 extends over 15 amino acids. V dropped 5 bases and J dropped 2; count of bases not matched to a gene: 5.

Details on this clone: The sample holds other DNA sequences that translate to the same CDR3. The CDR3 sequence: CASSLGGYSGNTIYF. CDR3 coding DNA: TGTGCCAGCAGCTTAGGCGGCTACTCTGGAAACACCATATATTTT. The V call is TRBV11-2, the J call TRBJ1-3; D ambiguous. Trimming cost V 1 base and J 0 bases, with 7 bases left between them. The CDR3 covers 15 residues. From germline, CDR1 is SGHAT and CDR2 FQNNGV.

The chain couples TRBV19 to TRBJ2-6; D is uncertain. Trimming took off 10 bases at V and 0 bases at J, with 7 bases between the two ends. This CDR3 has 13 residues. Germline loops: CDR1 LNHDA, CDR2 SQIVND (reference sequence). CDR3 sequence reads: CAKQDSGANVLTF. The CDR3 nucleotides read TGTGCCAAGCAGGACTCTGGGGCCAACGTCCTGACTTTC.

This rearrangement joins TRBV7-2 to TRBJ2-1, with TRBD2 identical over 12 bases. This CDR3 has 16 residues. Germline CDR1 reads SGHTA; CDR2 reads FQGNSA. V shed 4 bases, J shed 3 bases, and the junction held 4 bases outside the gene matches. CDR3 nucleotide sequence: TGTGCCAGCAGCTCGGGACTAGCGGGCCTCTACAATGAGCAGTTCTTC. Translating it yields CASSSGLAGLYNEQFF.

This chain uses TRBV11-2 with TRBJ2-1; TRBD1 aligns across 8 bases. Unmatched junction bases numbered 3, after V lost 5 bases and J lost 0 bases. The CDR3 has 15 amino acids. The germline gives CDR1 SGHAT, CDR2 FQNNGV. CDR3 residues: CASSRQGSSYNEQFF. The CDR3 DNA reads TGTGCCAGCAGCAGACAGGGGAGCTCCTACAATGAGCAGTTCTTC.

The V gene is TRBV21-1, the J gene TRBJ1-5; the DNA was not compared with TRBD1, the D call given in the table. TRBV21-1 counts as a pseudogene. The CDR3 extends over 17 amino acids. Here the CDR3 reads CASSKKGESFSNQPQHF. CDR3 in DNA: TGTGCCAGCAGCAAAAAGGGGGAATCATTTAGCAATCAGCCCCAGCATTTT.

CDR3 nucleotide sequence: TGTGCCAGCAGCTTAATTTTTAGCGGTCCGGACTCCTACAATGAGCAGTTCTTC. This encodes CASSLIFSGPDSYNEQFF. This chain joins TRBV7-9 and TRBJ2-1; D possibly corresponds to TRBD2 (6 bases). V dropped 2 bases and J dropped 0 bases, with 17 bases sitting between them. The germline gives CDR1 SEHNR, CDR2 FQNEAQ (reference sequence). There are 18 residues in the CDR3.

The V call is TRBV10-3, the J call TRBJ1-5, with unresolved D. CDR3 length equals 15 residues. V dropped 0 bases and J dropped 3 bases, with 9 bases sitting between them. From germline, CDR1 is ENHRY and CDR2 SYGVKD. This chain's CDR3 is CAISESSGINQPQHF. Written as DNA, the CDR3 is TGTGCCATCAGTGAGTCTTCGGGAATCAATCAGCCCCAGCATTTT.

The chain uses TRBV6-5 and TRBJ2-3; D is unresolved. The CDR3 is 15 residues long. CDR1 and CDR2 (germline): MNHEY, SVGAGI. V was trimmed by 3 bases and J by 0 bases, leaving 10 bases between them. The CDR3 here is CASSYRAFSTDTQYF. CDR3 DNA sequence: TGTGCCAGCAGTTATCGAGCGTTTAGCACAGATACGCAGTATTTT.

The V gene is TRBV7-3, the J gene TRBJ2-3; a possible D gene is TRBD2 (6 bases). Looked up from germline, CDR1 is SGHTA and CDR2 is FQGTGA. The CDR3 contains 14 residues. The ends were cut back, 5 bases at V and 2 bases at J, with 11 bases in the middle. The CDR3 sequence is CASSPTGVTDTQYF. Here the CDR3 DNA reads TGTGCCAGCAGCCCCACGGGAGTCACAGATACGCAGTATTTT.

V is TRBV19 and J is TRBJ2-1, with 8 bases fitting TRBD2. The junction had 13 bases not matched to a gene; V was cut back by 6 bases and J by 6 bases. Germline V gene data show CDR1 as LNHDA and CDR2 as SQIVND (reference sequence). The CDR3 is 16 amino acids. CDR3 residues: CASSPLPGTRGNEQFF. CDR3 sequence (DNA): TGTGCCAGTAGCCCCCTCCCCGGGACTAGGGGCAATGAGCAGTTCTTC.

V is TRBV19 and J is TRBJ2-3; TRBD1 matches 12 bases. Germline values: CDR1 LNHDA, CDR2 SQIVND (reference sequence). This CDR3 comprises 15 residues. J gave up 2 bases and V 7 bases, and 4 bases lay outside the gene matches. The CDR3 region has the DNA TGTGCCAGTACCGGGACAGGGGGCACCACAGATACGCAGTATTTT. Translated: CASTGTGGTTDTQYF.

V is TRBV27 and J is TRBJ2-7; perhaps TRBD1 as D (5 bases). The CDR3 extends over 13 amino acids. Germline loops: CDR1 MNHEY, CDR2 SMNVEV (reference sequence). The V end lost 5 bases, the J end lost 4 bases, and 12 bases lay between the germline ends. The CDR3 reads CASSINRQYEQYF. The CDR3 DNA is TGTGCCAGCAGTATTAACCGACAGTACGAGCAGTACTTC.

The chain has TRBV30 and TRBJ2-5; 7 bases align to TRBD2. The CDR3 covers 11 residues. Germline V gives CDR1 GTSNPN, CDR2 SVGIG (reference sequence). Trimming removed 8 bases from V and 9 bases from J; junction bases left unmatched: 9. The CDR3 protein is CAVDSAGAQYF. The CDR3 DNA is TGTGCCGTCGACAGTGCGGGGGCCCAGTACTTC.

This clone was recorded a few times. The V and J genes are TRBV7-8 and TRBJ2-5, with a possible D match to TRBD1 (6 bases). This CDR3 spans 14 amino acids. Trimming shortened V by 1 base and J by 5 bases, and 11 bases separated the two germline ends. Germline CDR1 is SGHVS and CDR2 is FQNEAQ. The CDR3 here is CASSLGGQGETQYF. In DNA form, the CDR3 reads TGTGCCAGCAGCTTAGGGGGTCAGGGGGAGACCCAGTACTTC. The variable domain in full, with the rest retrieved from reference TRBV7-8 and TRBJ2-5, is GAGVSQSPRYKVAKRGQDVALRCDPISGHVSLFWYQQALGQGPEFLTYFQNEAQLDKSGLPSDRFFAERPEGSVSTLKIQRTQQEDSAVYLCASSLGGQGETQYFGPGTRLLVL.

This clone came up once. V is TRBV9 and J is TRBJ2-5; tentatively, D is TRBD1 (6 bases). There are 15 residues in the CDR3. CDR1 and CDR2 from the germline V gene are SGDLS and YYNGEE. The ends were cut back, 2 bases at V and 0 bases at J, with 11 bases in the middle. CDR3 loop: CASSVLGQYQETQYF. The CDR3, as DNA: TGTGCCAGCAGCGTGCTCGGACAGTACCAAGAGACCCAGTACTTC.

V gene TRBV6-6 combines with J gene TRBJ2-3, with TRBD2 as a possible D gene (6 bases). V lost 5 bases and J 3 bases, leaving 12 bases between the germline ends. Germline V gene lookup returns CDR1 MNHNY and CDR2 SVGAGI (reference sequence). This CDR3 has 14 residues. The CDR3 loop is CASSRPGATDTQYF. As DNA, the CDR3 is TGTGCCAGCAGTCGACCGGGAGCGACAGATACGCAGTATTTT.

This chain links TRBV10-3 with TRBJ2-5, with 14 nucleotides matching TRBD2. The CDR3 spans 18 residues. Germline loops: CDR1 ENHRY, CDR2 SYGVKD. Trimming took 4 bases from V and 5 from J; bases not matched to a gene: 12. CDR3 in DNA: TGTGCCATCAGTGCGGGGACTAGCGGGAGCCCGGCCCAGGAGACCCAGTACTTC. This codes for CAISAGTSGSPAQETQYF.

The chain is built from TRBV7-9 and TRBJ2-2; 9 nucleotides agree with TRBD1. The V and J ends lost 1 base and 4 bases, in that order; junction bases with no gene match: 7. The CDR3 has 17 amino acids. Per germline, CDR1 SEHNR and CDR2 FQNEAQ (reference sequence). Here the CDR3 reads CASSLGPPGQGTGELFF. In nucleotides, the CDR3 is TGTGCCAGCAGCTTAGGTCCCCCGGGACAGGGCACCGGGGAGCTGTTTTTT.

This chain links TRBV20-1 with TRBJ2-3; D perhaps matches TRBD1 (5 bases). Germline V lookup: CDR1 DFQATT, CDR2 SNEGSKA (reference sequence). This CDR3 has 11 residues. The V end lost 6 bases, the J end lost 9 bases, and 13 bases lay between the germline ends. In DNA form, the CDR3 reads TGCAGTGCGCAGGAGAAGGGGACGCAGTATTTT. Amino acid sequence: CSAQEKGTQYF.